Reported below is one TCR beta chain. Its antigen is undetermined. The ViraFEST assay expanded antigen-specific CD4+ T cells with viral peptide pools before sequencing. Following a roughly 10-day culture, CD4+ T cells were purified. Participants were given two doses of BNT162b2 or mRNA-1273 vaccine. It was on days 3 and 7 that half the medium was replaced with IL-2 medium. Clones were sequenced by immunoSEQ multiplex PCR, and TCRdb holds only the in-frame ones, with some missing. This table holds 30,000 to 45,000 clones, approximately 82% found once. This sample is part of a study of vaccination effects on CD4 cells after COVID-19. Germline V gene lookup returns CDR1 MNHEY and CDR2 SVGAGI. The CDR3 is 15 amino acids. The V gene lost 0 bases and the J gene lost 4 bases, with 10 bases spanning the gap.

The receptor was derived from a human donor who received a COVID-19 vaccine. Some clones in this sample may be carry-over from other donors' samples. The chain employs TRBV6-5 and TRBJ2-4; either TRBD1 or TRBD2 may supply D (6 bases each). The sequences come from CD4+ T cells from PBMCs cultured with HCoV-NL63 spike peptides, collected after COVID-19 vaccination. The CDR3 spells CASSYSRGGKNIQYF. The CDR3 bases are TGTGCCAGCAGTTACTCCAGGGGAGGAAAAAACATTCAGTACTTC.